The table lists the clone carrying this T cell receptor (beta chain) with a count of one. V gave up 2 bases and J gave up 0 bases, with 10 bases separating them. This CDR3 is built from 15 residues. Looked up from germline, CDR1 is MGHRA and CDR2 is YSYEKL. This sample is part of a study of shared clonotypes between healthy human individuals. CD8 cells regarded as naive lacked CD45RO, were positively chosen for CCR7, and omitted terminally differentiated effector memory CD45RA+ cells. DNA at about 0.2 ug, tens of thousands of T cell genomes, went into sorted-subset replicate PCRs. Sequencing was performed with immunoSEQ multiplex PCR; in TCRdb, only in-frame clones are kept and a portion is missing. The table shows around 2,000,000 clones, with approximately 94% occurring only once.

The receptor's source is a man younger than 35 in good health. Sequenced material: naive CD8+ T cells sorted from blood. The rearrangement uses TRBV4-1 and TRBJ1-1; D gene ambiguous. This chain's CDR3 is CASSQRVSMNTEAFF. CDR3 sequence (DNA): TGCGCCAGCAGCCAAAGGGTATCAATGAACACTGAAGCTTTCTTT.